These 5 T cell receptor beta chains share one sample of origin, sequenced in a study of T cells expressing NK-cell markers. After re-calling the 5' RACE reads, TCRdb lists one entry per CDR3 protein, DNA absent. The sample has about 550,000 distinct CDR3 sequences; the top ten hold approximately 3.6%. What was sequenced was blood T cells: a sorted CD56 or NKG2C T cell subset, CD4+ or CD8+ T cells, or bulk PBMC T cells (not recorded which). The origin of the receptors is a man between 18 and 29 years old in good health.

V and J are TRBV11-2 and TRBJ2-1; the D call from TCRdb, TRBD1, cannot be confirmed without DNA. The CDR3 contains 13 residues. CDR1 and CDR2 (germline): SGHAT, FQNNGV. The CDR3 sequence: CASSPTGDDEQFF.

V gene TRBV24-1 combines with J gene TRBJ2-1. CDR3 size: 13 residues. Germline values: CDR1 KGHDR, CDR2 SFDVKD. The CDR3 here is CATSDSQIREQFF.

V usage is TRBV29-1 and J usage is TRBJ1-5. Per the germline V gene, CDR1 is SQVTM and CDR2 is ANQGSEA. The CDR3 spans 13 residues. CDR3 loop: CSVAGPSNQPQHF.

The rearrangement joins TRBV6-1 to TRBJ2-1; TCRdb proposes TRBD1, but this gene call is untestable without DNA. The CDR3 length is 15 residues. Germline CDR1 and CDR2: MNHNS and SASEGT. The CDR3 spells CASSEVTGGFAEQFF.

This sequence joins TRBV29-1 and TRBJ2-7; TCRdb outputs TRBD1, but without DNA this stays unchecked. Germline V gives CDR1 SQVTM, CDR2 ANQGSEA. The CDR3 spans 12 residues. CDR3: CSERDRLGEQYF.